The 14 T cell receptor beta chains listed next were all sequenced from one sample in a study of Ad26.COV2.S vaccination and SARS-CoV-2 variants. The treatment here: some 19 received Ad26.COV2.S at low or high dose, single or two shots; roughly five received placebo; per-sample allocation not given. Repertoires come from day 63 after the first vaccine or placebo injection. TCRdb's table, derived via immunoSEQ multiplex PCR, lists solely in-frame clones and lacks some. The data show approximately 480,000 clones, roughly 89% seen once. The specimen was peripheral blood, collected in a trial of Ad26.COV2.S vaccine versus placebo. The receptors come from a person between 18 and 65 years old who received the Ad26.COV2.S COVID-19 vaccine or a placebo.

This chain connects TRBV12-3 or TRBV12-4 to TRBJ2-1; D is possibly TRBD2 (6 bases). V lost 2 bases and J 9 bases, leaving 8 bases between the germline ends. The CDR3 has 12 residues. The CDR3 loop reads CASSLMGGEQFF. The CDR3 region has the DNA TGTGCCAGCAGTTTAATGGGGGGTGAGCAGTTCTTC.

The chain links TRBV7-9 to TRBJ2-1; 7 positions agree with TRBD1. With V trimmed by 5 bases and J by 12 bases, 16 bases remained unmatched. The V gene's germline CDR1 is SEHNR and CDR2 FQNEAQ (reference sequence). The CDR3 loop spans 15 amino acids. This CDR3 reads CASSLRQGGSTWQFF. CDR3 sequence (DNA): TGTGCCAGCAGCCTCAGACAGGGTGGATCGACTTGGCAGTTCTTC.

As to this clone: This sample also contains other DNA sequences that code for the same CDR3. The chain employs TRBV7-9 and TRBJ1-1; D is uncertain. Germline V gene lookup returns CDR1 SEHNR and CDR2 FQNEAQ (reference sequence). V was shortened by 1 base and J by 0 bases, with 6 bases between the two germline ends. The CDR3 length is 14 residues. The CDR3, as DNA: TGTGCCAGCAGCTTAGAAGCGGTGAACACTGAAGCTTTCTTT. Translating it yields CASSLEAVNTEAFF.

This sequence joins TRBV18 and TRBJ2-7, with TRBD2 as a possible D gene (6 bases). The CDR3 runs 15 residues. Trimming removed 0 bases at V and 2 bases at J, with 11 bases between. Germline V gives CDR1 KGHSH, CDR2 LQKENI. CDR3 sequence (DNA): TGTGCCAGCTCACCACCCGGGAGACTCGCCTACGAGCAGTACTTC. Its translation is CASSPPGRLAYEQYF.

V is TRBV27 and J is TRBJ2-6; 8 nucleotides line up with TRBD2. Trimming removed 5 bases from V and 0 bases from J; junction bases left unmatched: 3. Per the germline V gene, CDR1 is MNHEY and CDR2 is SMNVEV (reference sequence). This CDR3 region has 16 residues. The DNA of the CDR3 is TGTGCCAGCAGTCCCCGGGGGGGCTCTGGGGCCAACGTCCTGACTTTC. This encodes CASSPRGGSGANVLTF.

V is TRBV5-4 and J is TRBJ1-2; 9 nucleotides match TRBD1. Germline V gene sequence: CDR1 SGHNT, CDR2 YYREEE (reference sequence). CDR3 length equals 17 residues. V gave up 1 base and J gave up 1 base; unmatched junction bases: 8. CDR3 residues: CASSLPRDRVDNYGYTF. In DNA, the CDR3 is TGTGCCAGCAGCTTGCCCCGGGACAGGGTCGATAACTATGGCTACACCTTC.

The gene calls are TRBV7-2 and TRBJ2-2, with TRBD1 matching 8 bases. V lost 5 bases, J lost 3 bases, and 11 bases stayed unmatched. In germline, CDR1 is SGHTA, CDR2 FQGNSA. CDR3 length: 17 amino acids. The DNA of the CDR3 is TGTGCCAGCAGCCCCATTAGTGGACAGGGCTACACCGGGGAGCTGTTTTTT. Translation gives CASSPISGQGYTGELFF.

CDR3 loop: CASRAGANQETQYF. DNA for the CDR3: TGTGCCAGCAGAGCCGGTGCAAACCAAGAGACCCAGTACTTC. The chain has TRBV6-5 and TRBJ2-5; D is undetermined. The CDR3 covers 14 residues. V gave up 6 bases and J gave up 0 bases, with 11 bases separating them. From germline, CDR1 is MNHEY and CDR2 SVGAGI.

The chain uses TRBV9 and TRBJ2-7; 8 bases are a match to TRBD1. The CDR3 is made up of 14 amino acids. Germline assignment: CDR1 SGDLS and CDR2 YYNGEE. With V trimmed by 4 bases and J by 3 bases, 6 bases remained unmatched. CDR3 sequence: CASSSGQGGYEQYF. The CDR3 DNA sequence: TGTGCCAGCAGCTCAGGACAGGGAGGCTACGAGCAGTACTTC.

The genes are TRBV7-3 and TRBJ2-1, with a possible D match to TRBD2 (7 bases). Deletions cut 2 bases from V and 7 bases from J, with 12 bases between. Germline CDR1 reads SGHTA; CDR2 reads FQGTGA. The CDR3 loop spans 14 amino acids. The CDR3 is CASSLSGGVNEQFF. Here the CDR3 DNA reads TGTGCCAGCAGCTTATCGGGGGGCGTAAATGAGCAGTTCTTC.

This clone has just one count. This chain joins TRBV30 and TRBJ1-1, with D maybe TRBD1 (5 bases). Trimming pared 4 bases from V and 3 bases from J, leaving 12 bases between. The CDR3 is made up of 13 amino acids. Germline loops: CDR1 GTSNPN, CDR2 SVGIG (reference sequence). In DNA, the CDR3 is TGTGCCTGGACAGGGAGTATAGACACTGAAGCTTTCTTT. This translates into CAWTGSIDTEAFF.

This clone was observed a handful of times. The chain links TRBV7-9 to TRBJ1-2; D gene uncertain. The germline V gene encodes CDR1 SEHNR and CDR2 FQNEAQ (reference sequence). The length of the CDR3 is 15 residues. V was shortened by 2 bases and J by 6 bases, with 16 bases between the two germline ends. DNA for the CDR3: TGTGCCAGCAGCTTATCCCCAGCAGGCCCCGATGGCTACACCTTC. Its translation: CASSLSPAGPDGYTF.

In this sample, this clone turned up once. This chain joins TRBV7-2 and TRBJ2-2; 13 bases are shared with TRBD2. Germline V gene sequence: CDR1 SGHTA, CDR2 FQGNSA. V was clipped by 4 bases and J by 5 bases; unmatched bases: 7. The CDR3 contains 17 residues. The CDR3 loop is CASSSGLAGAGTGELFF. The DNA for the CDR3 is TGTGCCAGCAGCTCCGGACTAGCGGGAGCGGGAACCGGGGAGCTGTTTTTT.

This sequence joins TRBV10-2 and TRBJ1-2; D gene ambiguous. Germline V gives CDR1 WSHSY, CDR2 SAAADI. This CDR3 is 15 amino acids long. Trimming took off 5 bases at V and 7 bases at J, with 20 bases between the two ends. As DNA, the CDR3 is TGCGCCAGCAGTCCCTTCCCGAGGGAGGCGGGTGGCTACACCTTC. Amino acid sequence: CASSPFPREAGGYTF.